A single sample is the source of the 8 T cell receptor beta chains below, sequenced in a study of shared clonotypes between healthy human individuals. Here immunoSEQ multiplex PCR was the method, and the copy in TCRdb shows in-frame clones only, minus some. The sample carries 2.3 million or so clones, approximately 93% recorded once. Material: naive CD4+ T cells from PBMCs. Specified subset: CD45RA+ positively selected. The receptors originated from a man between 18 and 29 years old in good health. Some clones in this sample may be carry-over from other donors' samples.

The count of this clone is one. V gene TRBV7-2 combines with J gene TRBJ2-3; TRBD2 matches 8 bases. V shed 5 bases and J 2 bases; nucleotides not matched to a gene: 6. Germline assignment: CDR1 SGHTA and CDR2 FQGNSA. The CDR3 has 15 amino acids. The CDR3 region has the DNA TGTGCCAGCAGCCCAAGCGGGAGAGACACAGATACGCAGTATTTT. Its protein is CASSPSGRDTDTQYF. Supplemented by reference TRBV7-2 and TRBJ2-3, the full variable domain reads GAGVSQSPSNKVTEKGKDVELRCDPISGHTALYWYRQSLGQGLEFLIYFQGNSAPDKSGLPSDRFSAERTGGSVSTLTIQRTQQEDSAVYLCASSPSGRDTDTQYFGPGTRLTVL.

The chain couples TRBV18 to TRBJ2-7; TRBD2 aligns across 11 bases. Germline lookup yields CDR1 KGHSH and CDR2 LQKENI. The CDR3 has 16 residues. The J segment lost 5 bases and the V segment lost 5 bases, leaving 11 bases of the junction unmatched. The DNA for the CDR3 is TGTGCCAGCTCATCGAGACTAGCGGGGTATGGGGACGAGCAGTACTTC. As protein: CASSSRLAGYGDEQYF. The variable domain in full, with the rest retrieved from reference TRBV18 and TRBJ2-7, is NAGVMQNPRHLVRRRGQEARLRCSPMKGHSHVYWYRQLPEEGLKFMVYLQKENIIDESGMPKERFSAEFPKEGPSILRIQQVVRGDSAAYFCASSSRLAGYGDEQYFGPGTRLTVT.

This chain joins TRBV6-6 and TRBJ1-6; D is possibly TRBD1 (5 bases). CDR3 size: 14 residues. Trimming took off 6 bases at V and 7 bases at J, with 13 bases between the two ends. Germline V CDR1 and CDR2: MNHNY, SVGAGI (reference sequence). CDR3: CASSPTAPNSPLHF. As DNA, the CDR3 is TGTGCCAGCAGCCCGACAGCCCCAAATTCACCCCTCCACTTT.

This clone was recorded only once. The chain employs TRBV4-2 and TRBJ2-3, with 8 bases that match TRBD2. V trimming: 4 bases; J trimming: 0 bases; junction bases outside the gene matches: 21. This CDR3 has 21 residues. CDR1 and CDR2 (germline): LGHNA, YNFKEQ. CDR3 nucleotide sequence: TGTGCCAGCAGCCCCCTGGGACTTCAGCGGCTAGCGGGTGGGAGCACAGATACGCAGTATTTT. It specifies CASSPLGLQRLAGGSTDTQYF.

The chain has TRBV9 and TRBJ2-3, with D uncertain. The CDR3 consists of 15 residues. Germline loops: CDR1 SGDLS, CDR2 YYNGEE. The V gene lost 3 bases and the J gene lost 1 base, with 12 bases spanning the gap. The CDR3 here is CASSALGPRTDTQYF. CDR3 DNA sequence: TGTGCCAGCAGCGCCCTTGGCCCCCGCACAGATACGCAGTATTTT.

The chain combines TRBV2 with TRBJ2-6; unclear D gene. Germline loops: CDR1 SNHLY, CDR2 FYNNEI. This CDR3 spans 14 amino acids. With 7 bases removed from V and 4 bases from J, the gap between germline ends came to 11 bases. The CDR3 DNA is TGTGCCAGCAAAAAGCTCACCGGGGCCAACGTCCTGACTTTC. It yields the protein CASKKLTGANVLTF.

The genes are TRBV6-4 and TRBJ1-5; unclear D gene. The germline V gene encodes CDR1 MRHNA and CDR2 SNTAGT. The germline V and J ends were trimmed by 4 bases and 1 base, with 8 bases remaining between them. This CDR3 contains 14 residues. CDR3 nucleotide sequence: TGTGCCAGCAGTGTGGACGGAAGCAATCAGCCCCAGCATTTT. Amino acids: CASSVDGSNQPQHF.

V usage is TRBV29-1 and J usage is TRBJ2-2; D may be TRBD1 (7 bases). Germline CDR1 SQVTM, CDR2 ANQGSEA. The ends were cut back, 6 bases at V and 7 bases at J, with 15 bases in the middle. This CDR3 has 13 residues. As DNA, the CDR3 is TGCAGCGTCGAGACAGGGAGGCACGGGGAGCTGTTTTTT. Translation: CSVETGRHGELFF.